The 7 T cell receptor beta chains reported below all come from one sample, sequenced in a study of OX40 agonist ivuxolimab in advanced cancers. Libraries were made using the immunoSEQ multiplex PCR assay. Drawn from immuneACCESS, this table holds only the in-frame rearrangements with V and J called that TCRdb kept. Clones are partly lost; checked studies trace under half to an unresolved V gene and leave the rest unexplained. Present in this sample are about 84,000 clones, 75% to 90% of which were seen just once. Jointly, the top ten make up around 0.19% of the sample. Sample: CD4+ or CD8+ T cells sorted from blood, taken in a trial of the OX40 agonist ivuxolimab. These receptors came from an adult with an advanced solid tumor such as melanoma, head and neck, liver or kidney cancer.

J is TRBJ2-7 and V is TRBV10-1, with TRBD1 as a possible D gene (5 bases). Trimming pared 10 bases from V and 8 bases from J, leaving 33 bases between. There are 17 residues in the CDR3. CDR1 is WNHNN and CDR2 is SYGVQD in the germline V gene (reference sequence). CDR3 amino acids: CATKRIRDSSSTVKQYF. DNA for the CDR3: TGCGCCACCAAACGTATTCGAGACAGCTCCTCTACGGTCAAGCAGTACTTC.

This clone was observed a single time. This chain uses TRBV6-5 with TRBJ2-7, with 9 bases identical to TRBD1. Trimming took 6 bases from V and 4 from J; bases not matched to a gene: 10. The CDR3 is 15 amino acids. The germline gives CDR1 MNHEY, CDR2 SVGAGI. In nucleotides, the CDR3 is TGTGCCAGCAGCAAGACCGGGACAGGGTTTTACGAGCAGTACGTC. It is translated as CASSKTGTGFYEQYV.

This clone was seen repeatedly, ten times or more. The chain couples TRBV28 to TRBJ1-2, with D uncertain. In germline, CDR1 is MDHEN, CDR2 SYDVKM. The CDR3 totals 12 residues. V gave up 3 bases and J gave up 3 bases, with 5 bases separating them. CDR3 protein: CASSLRHYGYTF. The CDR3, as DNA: TGTGCCAGCAGTTTGCGCCACTATGGCTACACCTTC.

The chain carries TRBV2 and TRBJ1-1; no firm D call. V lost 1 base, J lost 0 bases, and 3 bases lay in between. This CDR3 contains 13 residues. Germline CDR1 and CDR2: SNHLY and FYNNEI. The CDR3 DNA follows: TGTGCCAGCAGTGAAGGGGTGAACACTGAAGCTTTCTTT. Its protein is CASSEGVNTEAFF.

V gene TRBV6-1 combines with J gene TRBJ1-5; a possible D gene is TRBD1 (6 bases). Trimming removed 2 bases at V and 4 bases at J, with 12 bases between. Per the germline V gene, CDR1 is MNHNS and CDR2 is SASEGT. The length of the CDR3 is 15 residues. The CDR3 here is CASSENVGANQPQHF. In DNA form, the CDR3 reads TGTGCCAGCAGTGAAAATGTGGGGGCAAATCAGCCCCAGCATTTT.

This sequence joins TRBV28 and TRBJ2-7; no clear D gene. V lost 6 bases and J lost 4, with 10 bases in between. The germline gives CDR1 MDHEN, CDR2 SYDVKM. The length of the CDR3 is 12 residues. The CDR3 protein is CASSKREYEQYV. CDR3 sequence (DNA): TGTGCCAGCAGCAAGCGCGAGTACGAGCAGTACGTC.

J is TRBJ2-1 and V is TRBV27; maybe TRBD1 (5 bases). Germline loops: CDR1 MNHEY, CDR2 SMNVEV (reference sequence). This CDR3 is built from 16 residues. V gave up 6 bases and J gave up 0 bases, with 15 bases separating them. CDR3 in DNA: TGTGCCAGCAGCGTAGGGGTAATTAGCTCCTACAATGAGCAGTTCTTC. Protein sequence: CASSVGVISSYNEQFF.